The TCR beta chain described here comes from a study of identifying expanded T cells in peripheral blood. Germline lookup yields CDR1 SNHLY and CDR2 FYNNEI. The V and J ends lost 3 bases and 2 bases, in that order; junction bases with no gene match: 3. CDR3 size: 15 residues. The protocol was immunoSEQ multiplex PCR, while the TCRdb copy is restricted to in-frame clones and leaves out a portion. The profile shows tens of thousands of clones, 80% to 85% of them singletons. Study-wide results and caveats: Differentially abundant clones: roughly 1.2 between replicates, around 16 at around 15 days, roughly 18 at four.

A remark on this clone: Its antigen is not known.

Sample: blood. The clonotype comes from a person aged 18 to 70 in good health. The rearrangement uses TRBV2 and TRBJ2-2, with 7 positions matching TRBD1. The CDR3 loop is CASSDGTENTGELFF. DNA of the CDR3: TGTGCCAGCAGTGATGGGACAGAAAACACCGGGGAGCTGTTTTTT.